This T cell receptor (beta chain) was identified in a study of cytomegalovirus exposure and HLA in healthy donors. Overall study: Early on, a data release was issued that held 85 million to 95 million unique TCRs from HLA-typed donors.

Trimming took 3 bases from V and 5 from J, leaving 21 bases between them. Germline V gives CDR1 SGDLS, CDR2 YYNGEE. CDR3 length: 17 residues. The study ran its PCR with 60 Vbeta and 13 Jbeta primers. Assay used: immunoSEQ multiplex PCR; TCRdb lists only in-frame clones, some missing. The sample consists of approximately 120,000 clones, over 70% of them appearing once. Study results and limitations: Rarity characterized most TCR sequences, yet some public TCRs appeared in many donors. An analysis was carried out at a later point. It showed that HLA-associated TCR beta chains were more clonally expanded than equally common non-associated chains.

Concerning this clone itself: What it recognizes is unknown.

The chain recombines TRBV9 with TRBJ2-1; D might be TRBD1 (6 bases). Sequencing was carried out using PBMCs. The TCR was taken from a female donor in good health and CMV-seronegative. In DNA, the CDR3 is TGTGCCAGCAGCGACCGCCGAGGGACAACAATGGACAATGAGCAGTTCTTC. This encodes CASSDRRGTTMDNEQFF. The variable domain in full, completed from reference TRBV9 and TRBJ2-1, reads DSGVTQTPKHLITATGQRVTLRCSPRSGDLSVYWYQQSLDQGLQFLIQYYNGEERAKGNILERFSAQQFPDLHSELNLSSLELGDSALYFCASSDRRGTTMDNEQFFGPGTRLTVL.